This TCR beta chain was identified in a study of cytomegalovirus exposure and HLA in healthy donors. Donors consisted of healthy bone marrow donors. Germline CDR1 is MNHEY and CDR2 is SVGAGI. This CDR3 is built from 11 residues. V was cut by 7 bases and J by 5 bases, with 8 bases left in between. Use of 60 Vbeta and 13 Jbeta primers characterized the PCR. The data were produced by immunoSEQ multiplex PCR, yet TCRdb's version contains in-frame clones alone and is incomplete. Of over 150,000 clones in the sample, about 78% were seen once. The source is a woman aged 50 to 60 in good health and CMV-seropositive. The sequencing input was PBMCs. The chain employs TRBV6-5 and TRBJ2-5, with a tentative D call TRBD1 (6 bases). In nucleotides, the CDR3 is TGTGCCAGCACCAGGGGCGAGACCCAGTACTTC. It is translated as CASTRGETQYF.